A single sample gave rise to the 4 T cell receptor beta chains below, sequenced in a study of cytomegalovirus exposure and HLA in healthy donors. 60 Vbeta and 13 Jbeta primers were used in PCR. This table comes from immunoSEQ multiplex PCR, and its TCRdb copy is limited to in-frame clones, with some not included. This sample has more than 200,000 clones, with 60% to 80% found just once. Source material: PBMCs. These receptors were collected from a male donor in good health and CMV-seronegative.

The CDR3 is CAWLDRGQPNGYTF. CDR3 DNA sequence: TGTGCCTGGCTGGACAGGGGGCAGCCTAATGGCTACACCTTC. The chain carries TRBV30 and TRBJ1-2; TRBD1 matches 11 bases. The V and J ends lost 5 bases and 6 bases, in that order; junction bases with no gene match: 8. Germline lookup yields CDR1 GTSNPN and CDR2 SVGIG (reference sequence). This CDR3 has 14 residues.

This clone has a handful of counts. The CDR3 loop is CAWTGAGTGELFF. CDR3 DNA: TGTGCCTGGACAGGGGCTGGCACCGGGGAGCTGTTTTTT. The chain links TRBV30 to TRBJ2-2; a weak D match, TRBD1 (6 bases). V lost 4 bases and J 4 bases, leaving 10 bases between the germline ends. Germline-derived CDR1 and CDR2 are GTSNPN and SVGIG (reference sequence). This CDR3 spans 13 amino acids.

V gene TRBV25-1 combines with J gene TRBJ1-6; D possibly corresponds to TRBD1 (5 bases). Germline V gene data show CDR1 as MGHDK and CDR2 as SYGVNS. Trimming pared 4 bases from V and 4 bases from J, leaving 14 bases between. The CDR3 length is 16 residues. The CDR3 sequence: CASSVVGQGYNSPLHF. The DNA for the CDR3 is TGTGCCAGCAGTGTCGTGGGGCAAGGGTATAATTCACCCCTCCACTTT.

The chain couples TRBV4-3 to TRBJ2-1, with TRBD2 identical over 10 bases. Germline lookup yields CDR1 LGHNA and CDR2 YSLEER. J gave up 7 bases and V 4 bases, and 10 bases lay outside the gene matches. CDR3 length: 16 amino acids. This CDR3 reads CASSPPVSGGANEQFF. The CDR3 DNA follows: TGCGCCAGCAGCCCTCCCGTGAGCGGGGGGGCAAATGAGCAGTTCTTC.